The 19 T cell receptor beta chains presented below share a single source sample, sequenced in a study of T cell responses to AZD1222 COVID-19 vaccine (dated by TCRdb to about 2021). Libraries came from the immunoSEQ multiplex PCR assay. Here the immuneACCESS table is served through TCRdb, limited to in-frame sequences with V and J called. Missing clones are a known gap in these copies; in checked studies unresolved V genes cover under half, and the rest lacks a known reason. Here the sample has about 150,000 clones; 93% occur a single time. More than 8.5% of the sample comes from the top ten. What the time point label conveys for this sample: baseline before first vaccination. The sequencing here drew on peripheral blood, taken on day 0 of AZD1222 vaccination. These receptors were collected from an adult in good health.

The chain has TRBV6-5 and TRBJ1-6; D gene uncertain. Germline lookup yields CDR1 MNHEY and CDR2 SVGAGI. This CDR3 is 16 amino acids long. V gave up 1 base and J gave up 7 bases, with 14 bases separating them. The CDR3 loop reads CASSYWRGSENSPLHF. Written as DNA, the CDR3 is TGTGCCAGCAGTTACTGGCGGGGTTCGGAAAATTCACCCCTCCACTTT.

The V and J genes are TRBV19 and TRBJ1-1, with no clear D. The CDR3 is 13 residues long. The germline V gene encodes CDR1 LNHDA and CDR2 SQIVND (reference sequence). Between the trimmed V and J ends, which lost 3 bases and 1 base, there was a span of 6 bases. This CDR3 is CASSIRGNTEAFF. In nucleotides, the CDR3 is TGTGCCAGTAGTATCAGAGGGAACACTGAAGCTTTCTTT.

V gene TRBV12-5 combines with J gene TRBJ1-5; tentatively, D is TRBD1 (6 bases). The CDR3 has 16 amino acids. Germline V lookup: CDR1 LGHNT, CDR2 FRNRAP. V was clipped by 7 bases and J by 3 bases, with 19 bases between them. CDR3 sequence: CASAMSADRYNQPQHF. The CDR3 DNA sequence: TGTGCTAGTGCCATGTCCGCAGACAGGTACAATCAGCCCCAGCATTTT.

This clone was seen a single time. The gene calls are TRBV7-9 and TRBJ2-5; 10 bases are a match to TRBD1. Germline CDR1 and CDR2: SEHNR and FQNEAQ (reference sequence). The CDR3 runs 16 residues. With 5 bases clipped from V and 5 bases from J, the junction kept 11 bases outside the gene matches. DNA of the CDR3: TGTGCCAGCAGCCCTAGGGGGAGACAGGGGGCGGAGACCCAGTACTTC. Translated, it gives CASSPRGRQGAETQYF.

The V call is TRBV5-4, the J call TRBJ1-3; D gene uncertain. The V end was cut by 7 bases, the J end by 5 bases, with 16 bases between. Germline V CDR1 and CDR2: SGHNT, YYREEE (reference sequence). This CDR3 region has 14 residues. The CDR3 sequence is CASAPIGDRNTIYF. The CDR3 nucleotides read TGTGCCAGCGCCCCAATTGGAGACCGAAACACCATATATTTT. Together with reference TRBV5-4 and TRBJ1-3, the CDR3 gives the full variable domain: ETGVTQSPTHLIKTRGQQVTLRCSSQSGHNTVSWYQQALGQGPQFIFQYYREEENGRGNFPPRFSGLQFPNYSSELNVNALELDDSALYLCASAPIGDRNTIYFGEGSWLTVV.

V usage is TRBV2 and J usage is TRBJ1-1; D not resolved. The germline V gene encodes CDR1 SNHLY and CDR2 FYNNEI. V lost 7 bases, J lost 0 bases, and 12 bases lay in between. The CDR3 is 14 residues long. The CDR3, as DNA: TGTGCCAGCACCAGAACGGGGATGAACACTGAAGCTTTCTTT. This translates into CASTRTGMNTEAFF.

This chain joins TRBV4-2 and TRBJ1-1, with unresolved D. The germline CDR1 and CDR2 sequences are LGHNA and YNFKEQ. This CDR3 region has 12 residues. V shed 3 bases and J shed 0 bases, with 2 bases lying between them. For the CDR3, the DNA is TGTGCCAGCAGCCAGGTGAACACTGAAGCTTTCTTT. Its protein is CASSQVNTEAFF.

The genes are TRBV9 and TRBJ2-3, with TRBD2 matching over 10 bases. The germline V gene has CDR1 SGDLS and CDR2 YYNGEE. V was clipped by 3 bases and J by 4 bases; unmatched bases: 14. This CDR3 is built from 18 residues. The CDR3 is CASSERSGGPPVADTQYF. Here the CDR3 DNA reads TGTGCCAGCAGCGAGCGTAGCGGGGGGCCTCCGGTGGCAGATACGCAGTATTTT. Supplemented by reference TRBV9 and TRBJ2-3, the full variable domain reads DSGVTQTPKHLITATGQRVTLRCSPRSGDLSVYWYQQSLDQGLQFLIQYYNGEERAKGNILERFSAQQFPDLHSELNLSSLELGDSALYFCASSERSGGPPVADTQYFGPGTRLTVL.

The chain carries TRBV10-3 and TRBJ2-1; D is ambiguous. The germline V gene has CDR1 ENHRY and CDR2 SYGVKD. The CDR3 runs 14 residues. Trimming shortened V by 7 bases and J by 5 bases, and 15 bases separated the two germline ends. CDR3 residues: CAIMVRQENNEQFF. CDR3 bases: TGTGCCATCATGGTGAGGCAGGAGAACAATGAGCAGTTCTTC.

V gene TRBV19 combines with J gene TRBJ1-5, with unresolved D. Trimming pared 5 bases from V and 7 bases from J, leaving 18 bases between. CDR3 size: 15 residues. Germline CDR1 reads LNHDA; CDR2 reads SQIVND (reference sequence). In nucleotides, the CDR3 is TGTGCCAGTAGTGATTATACCGGGTCCGGGCAGCCCCAGCATTTT. It codes for CASSDYTGSGQPQHF.

This chain connects TRBV7-2 to TRBJ2-6; D is perhaps TRBD2 (5 bases). CDR3 length equals 15 residues. Germline lookup yields CDR1 SGHTA and CDR2 FQGNSA. V was shortened by 3 bases and J by 2 bases, with 8 bases between the two germline ends. CDR3 DNA: TGTGCCAGCAGCTTTGGGAGTCCTGGGGCCAACGTCCTGACTTTC. Its translation is CASSFGSPGANVLTF.

The chain links TRBV6-1 to TRBJ1-3, with D hard to call. Trimming stripped 3 bases from V and 1 base from J, with 13 bases between. Per the germline V gene, CDR1 is MNHNS and CDR2 is SASEGT. This CDR3 comprises 16 residues. The CDR3 region is CASSEAPVHSGNTIYF. The CDR3 DNA reads TGTGCCAGCAGTGAGGCGCCAGTCCATTCTGGAAACACCATATATTTT.

The chain has TRBV6-5 and TRBJ2-7; 10 nucleotides line up with TRBD2. CDR1 is MNHEY, CDR2 SVGAGI, per germline. With 8 bases clipped from V and 1 base from J, the junction kept 2 bases outside the gene matches. This CDR3 is 13 amino acids long. The CDR3 loop reads CASGTSASYEQYF. The CDR3 DNA reads TGTGCCAGCGGGACTAGCGCTTCCTACGAGCAGTACTTC.

The rearrangement joins TRBV11-3 to TRBJ2-7; D may be TRBD1 (5 bases). From germline, CDR1 is SGHNT and CDR2 YENEEA. V lost 1 base, J lost 3 bases, and 10 bases lay in between. The CDR3 contains 14 residues. CDR3 sequence (DNA): TGTGCCAGCAGCTTAGCAGGGATAGACTACGAGCAGTACTTC. Encoded protein: CASSLAGIDYEQYF.

This clone was counted between two and nine times. CDR3 nucleotides: TGTGCCAGCAGCTCGAGATCTCTCGCTGCAGTCAGCGTCTTCGCCGGGGAGCTGTTTTTT. This translates into CASSSRSLAAVSVFAGELFF. The chain links TRBV11-3 to TRBJ2-2; D is ambiguous. The V end lost 4 bases, the J end lost 6 bases, and 30 bases lay between the germline ends. CDR1 is SGHNT, CDR2 YENEEA, per germline. The CDR3 totals 20 residues.

The chain has TRBV3-1 (or the pseudogene TRBV3-2) and TRBJ2-1, with D perhaps matching TRBD2 (6 bases). The germline V gene has CDR1 LGHDT and CDR2 YNNKEL (reference sequence). The CDR3 has 16 amino acids. Trimming took 0 bases from V and 3 from J, leaving 12 bases between them. The CDR3 here is CASSQEYPGLYNEQFF. The DNA for the CDR3 is TGTGCCAGCAGCCAAGAGTACCCGGGACTCTACAATGAGCAGTTCTTC.

In DNA, the CDR3 is TGTGCCAGCAGTACAGGGGTCAGGGATACGCAGTATTTT. Translating gives CASSTGVRDTQYF. The chain links TRBV2 to TRBJ2-3; 7 nucleotides line up with TRBD1. Germline V gives CDR1 SNHLY, CDR2 FYNNEI. J gave up 6 bases and V 5 bases, and 5 bases lay outside the gene matches. This CDR3 comprises 13 residues.

This clone came up once. The J gene is TRBJ1-5, the V gene TRBV27, with D hard to call. Trimming stripped 3 bases from V and 3 bases from J, with 9 bases between. Germline V gives CDR1 MNHEY, CDR2 SMNVEV (reference sequence). CDR3 length equals 14 residues. The CDR3 bases are TGTGCCAGCAGTTTTCGCCAGACCAATCAGCCCCAGCATTTT. Protein sequence: CASSFRQTNQPQHF.

The V and J genes are TRBV6-5 and TRBJ1-6, with 8 bases identical to TRBD1. Trimming at V came to 6 bases and at J to 5 bases, leaving 6 bases not matched to a gene. This CDR3 contains 15 residues. Germline V gives CDR1 MNHEY, CDR2 SVGAGI. In DNA form, the CDR3 reads TGTGCCAGCAGGCGACAGGGGTTTAATAATTCACCCCTCCACTTT. It translates to CASRRQGFNNSPLHF.